The clone carrying this TCR beta chain showed up just a few times. The method was immunoSEQ multiplex PCR; TCRdb's version includes in-frame clones alone and lacks a portion of them. The table lists approximately 460,000 clones, approximately 71% of them singletons. This specimen comes from a study of shared clonotypes between healthy human individuals. Per the germline V gene, CDR1 is SGHRS and CDR2 is YFSETQ. J was trimmed by 1 base and V by 0 bases; bases with no gene match: 4. CDR3 length equals 16 residues. The TCR was taken from a woman aged 40 to 50 in good health. Some clones in this sample may be carry-over from other donors' samples. Source material: PBMCs. The chain has TRBV5-1 and TRBJ1-2, with 9 bases matching TRBD1. In nucleotides, the CDR3 is TGCGCCAGCAGCTTGGGAGGACAGGGGCTTAACTATGGCTACACCTTC. Protein product: CASSLGGQGLNYGYTF.